Below, 2 T cell receptor beta chains from the same sample are listed, as sequenced in a study of patients and donors after allogeneic stem cell transplantation. TCRdb passed the RT-PCR reads through MiXCR, listing each CDR3 protein once. The data contain roughly 40,000 distinct CDR3 sequences, more than 30% of them singletons. Material: blood, either unsorted or a sorted T cell fraction (not recorded which). Receptors were obtained from a human donor who was either an allogeneic HSCT recipient or a stem cell or donor lymphocyte infusion donor (not recorded which). It is not recorded whose cells these are; they may come from a transplant donor.

This rearrangement joins TRBV29-1 to TRBJ2-7; D is unclear. Between the trimmed V and J ends, which lost 3 bases and 6 bases, there was a span of 12 bases. The CDR3 consists of 12 residues. Germline-derived CDR1 and CDR2 are SQVTM and ANQGSEA. The CDR3 loop is CSVEPGPGEQYF. The CDR3 nucleotides are TGCAGCGTTGAGCCGGGTCCGGGCGAGCAGTACTTC.

This clonotype has just a few counts. The chain carries TRBV10-3 and TRBJ2-3; D not resolved. The V end was cut by 4 bases, the J end by 0 bases, with 8 bases between. The CDR3 has 14 amino acids. Germline CDR1 reads ENHRY; CDR2 reads SYGVKD. The CDR3 nucleotides are TGTGCCATCAGTGTGGCCAGAAGCACAGATACGCAGTATTTT. The encoded protein is CAISVARSTDTQYF.